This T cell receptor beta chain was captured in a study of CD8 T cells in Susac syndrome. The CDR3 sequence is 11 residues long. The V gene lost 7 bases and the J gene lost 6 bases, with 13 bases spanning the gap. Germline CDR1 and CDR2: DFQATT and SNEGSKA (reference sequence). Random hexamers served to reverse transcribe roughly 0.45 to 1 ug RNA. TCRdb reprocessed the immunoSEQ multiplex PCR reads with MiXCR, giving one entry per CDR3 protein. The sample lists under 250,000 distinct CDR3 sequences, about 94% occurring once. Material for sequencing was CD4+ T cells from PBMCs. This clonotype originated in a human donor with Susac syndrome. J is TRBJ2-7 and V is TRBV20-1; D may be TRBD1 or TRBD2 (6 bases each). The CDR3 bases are TGCAGTGTTCAGGGGACTTTCGAGCAGTACTTC. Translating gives CSVQGTFEQYF.